The sequence of this T cell receptor (beta chain) was determined in a study of T cell responses to AZD1222 COVID-19 vaccine. The study, taken as a whole, reports: Repertoires were collected only later (after the peak T cell response had occurred).

Using immunoSEQ multiplex PCR, the repertoire was profiled, and TCRdb retains in-frame clones only, with some absent. The top ten clones hold around 4.4% of a sample with roughly 120,000 clones, about 85% of them seen once. In germline, CDR1 is SGHDT, CDR2 YYEEEE. Trimming at V came to 4 bases and at J to 3 bases, leaving 6 bases not matched to a gene. There are 15 residues in the CDR3. Comments on this clone: Antigen specificity is unknown.

The material was peripheral blood, obtained 28 days after the second AZD1222 dose. The receptor comes from an adult who received the AZD1222 COVID-19 vaccine. This chain joins TRBV5-6 and TRBJ2-7; 11 bases fit TRBD1. The CDR3 DNA sequence: TGTGCCAGCAGCGGATACGGGACAGGGGGCTACGAGCAGTACTTC. This codes for CASSGYGTGGYEQYF.